This T cell receptor (beta chain) was recovered during a study of blood T cell repertoires in COVID-19. In the authors' methods: Using reference gene primer amplification, nucleated cell counts were estimated. Profiling relied on immunoSEQ multiplex PCR, and the TCRdb table lists in-frame clones only, not all of them. The DNA was the basis for D and trimming; V, J and clone size are from that table. Among roughly 78,000 clones, roughly 86% were seen once, and the ten largest hold less than 2.5%. The V gene lost 4 bases and the J gene lost 3 bases, with 21 bases spanning the gap. Per germline, CDR1 LGHNA and CDR2 YNFKEQ. The CDR3 covers 18 residues.

The source of this sequence is a woman aged 55-75 years with acute or convalescent COVID-19. This chain links TRBV4-2 with TRBJ2-2; maybe TRBD1 (5 bases). Input material: peripheral blood. This CDR3 is CASSRPSGQSIHTGELFF. In DNA, the CDR3 is TGTGCCAGCAGCCGGCCTTCTGGACAATCTATTCACACCGGGGAGCTGTTTTTT.